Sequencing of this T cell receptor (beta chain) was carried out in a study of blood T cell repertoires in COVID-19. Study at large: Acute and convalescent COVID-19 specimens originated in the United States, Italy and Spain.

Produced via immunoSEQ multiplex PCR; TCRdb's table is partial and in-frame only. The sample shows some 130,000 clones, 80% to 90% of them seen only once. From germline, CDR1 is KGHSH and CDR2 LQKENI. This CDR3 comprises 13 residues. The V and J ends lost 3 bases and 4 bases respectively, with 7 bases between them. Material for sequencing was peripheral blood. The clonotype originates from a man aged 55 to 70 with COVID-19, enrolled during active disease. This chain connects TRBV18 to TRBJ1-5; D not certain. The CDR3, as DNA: TGTGCCAGCTCACCTTCAGTAAATCAGCCCCAGCATTTT. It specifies CASSPSVNQPQHF.